The next 28 T cell receptor beta chains were all read from a single sample in a study of cytomegalovirus exposure and HLA in healthy donors. 13 Jbeta primers and 60 Vbeta primers were used for the PCR. Generated by immunoSEQ multiplex PCR, the TCRdb table keeps only in-frame clones and is missing some. Among more than 95,000 clones listed, over 70% were seen once. Input material: PBMCs. The receptors come from a male donor in good health and CMV-seronegative.

Points on this clone: The junction shows a germline mismatch at one end, possibly a read error. This sequence joins TRBV5-1 and TRBJ2-7; no definite D call. The CDR3 runs 11 residues. CDR1 is SGHRS and CDR2 is YFSETQ in the germline V gene. Here the CDR3 DNA reads TGCGCCAGCAGGTTGGAGCACGAGCAGTACTTC. It codes for CASRLEHEQYF.

J is TRBJ1-1 and V is TRBV30; D unclear. Germline V gene sequence: CDR1 GTSNPN, CDR2 SVGIG (reference sequence). Deletions cut 3 bases from V and 6 bases from J, with 17 bases between. The CDR3 totals 14 residues. CDR3 loop: CAWSSGTFSSEAFF. The CDR3 DNA reads as TGTGCCTGGAGCTCAGGAACCTTCAGCTCTGAAGCTTTCTTT.

The chain uses TRBV5-1 and TRBJ1-4; no definite D call. The CDR3 contains 13 residues. The V gene lost 3 bases and the J gene lost 8 bases, with 11 bases spanning the gap. The germline gives CDR1 SGHRS, CDR2 YFSETQ. The CDR3 reads CASSSTGGEKLFF. As DNA, the CDR3 is TGCGCCAGCAGCTCCACGGGTGGCGAAAAACTGTTTTTT.

The chain has TRBV5-4 and TRBJ1-2, with 10 nucleotides matching TRBD1. CDR1 and CDR2 (germline): SGHNT, YYREEE (reference sequence). This CDR3 is 15 amino acids long. The J segment lost 8 bases and the V segment lost 4 bases, leaving 11 bases of the junction unmatched. The CDR3 is CASSAQGQGSEGYTF. CDR3 nucleotide sequence: TGTGCCAGCAGCGCCCAGGGACAGGGGTCGGAAGGCTACACCTTC.

The chain combines TRBV29-1 with TRBJ2-4; 11 bases map to TRBD1. Trimming took 7 bases from V and 2 from J; bases not matched to a gene: 4. CDR1 is SQVTM, CDR2 ANQGSEA, per germline. CDR3 length: 14 residues. CDR3 DNA sequence: TGCAGCGCGGGACAGGGGGGTACCAAAAACATTCAGTACTTC. Its protein is CSAGQGGTKNIQYF.

The genes are TRBV30 and TRBJ2-1, with 8 positions matching TRBD2. V was pared by 1 base and J by 8 bases, with 10 bases of the junction left unmatched. The CDR3 sequence is 15 residues long. From germline, CDR1 is GTSNPN and CDR2 SVGIG (reference sequence). The CDR3 sequence is CAWSDPAGVYYEQFF. The CDR3 DNA sequence: TGTGCCTGGAGTGACCCAGCGGGAGTTTATTATGAGCAGTTCTTC.

This sequence joins TRBV6-1 and TRBJ2-1, with 10 bases fitting TRBD1. The germline V gene encodes CDR1 MNHNS and CDR2 SASEGT. Unmatched junction bases numbered 3, after V lost 4 bases and J lost 6 bases. CDR3 length equals 14 residues. CDR3 sequence reads: CASSARTGGNEQFF. Written as DNA, the CDR3 is TGTGCCAGCAGTGCGAGGACAGGGGGCAATGAGCAGTTCTTC.

This sequence joins TRBV5-5 and TRBJ2-6; 11 nucleotides agree with TRBD1. CDR1 and CDR2 from the germline V gene are SGHKS and YYEKEE (reference sequence). CDR3 length equals 19 residues. Trimming removed 0 bases from V and 2 bases from J; junction bases left unmatched: 7. Here the CDR3 DNA reads TGTGCCAGCAGCTTGGCCAAAGGGGGACAGGGGGCTGGGGCCAACGTCCTGACTTTC. It yields the protein CASSLAKGGQGAGANVLTF.

The chain links TRBV18 to TRBJ2-2; 11 positions match TRBD2. CDR1 is KGHSH, CDR2 LQKENI, per germline. V dropped 2 bases and J dropped 3; count of bases not matched to a gene: 17. The CDR3 spans 21 residues. Written as DNA, the CDR3 is TGTGCCAGCTCACCAGGGGGGACAGAGACTAGCGGGAAAAAGGACACCGGGGAGCTGTTTTTT. Translation: CASSPGGTETSGKKDTGELFF.

The V gene is TRBV19, the J gene TRBJ1-1, with D maybe TRBD1 (6 bases). Trimming pared 5 bases from V and 1 base from J, leaving 14 bases between. Germline V lookup: CDR1 LNHDA, CDR2 SQIVND (reference sequence). This CDR3 comprises 15 residues. CDR3 nucleotides: TGTGCCAGTAGTCCCCCGGGGGGGCCGAACACTGAAGCTTTCTTT. Translation: CASSPPGGPNTEAFF.

The V gene is TRBV6-6, the J gene TRBJ2-5; 13 bases fit TRBD2. The germline gives CDR1 MNHNY, CDR2 SVGAGI (reference sequence). This CDR3 comprises 15 residues. The ends lost 3 bases at V and 4 bases at J; junction bases unmatched: 2. The CDR3 is CASSYTSGRGETQYF. For the CDR3, the DNA is TGTGCCAGCAGTTATACTAGCGGGAGGGGAGAGACCCAGTACTTC.

The V call is TRBV30, the J call TRBJ2-3; 7 positions match TRBD1. Germline-derived CDR1 and CDR2 are GTSNPN and SVGIG (reference sequence). The CDR3 runs to 13 residues. After removal of 3 bases from V and 3 bases from J, the junction contained 3 bases not matched to a gene. CDR3: CAWREQGTDTQYF. CDR3 DNA: TGTGCCTGGAGGGAACAGGGGACAGATACGCAGTATTTT.

The chain combines TRBV29-1 with TRBJ2-3; 7 nucleotides match TRBD1. The CDR3 totals 15 residues. The J segment lost 1 base and the V segment lost 4 bases, leaving 8 bases of the junction unmatched. Germline loops: CDR1 SQVTM, CDR2 ANQGSEA. The CDR3 DNA is TGCAGCGTTGGCGACAGGGTGATGGGCACAGATACGCAGTATTTT. Amino acids: CSVGDRVMGTDTQYF.

J is TRBJ1-4 and V is TRBV7-9, with D unclear. This CDR3 region has 17 residues. CDR1 and CDR2 (germline): SEHNR, FQNEAQ (reference sequence). V shed 4 bases and J shed 2 bases, with 17 bases lying between them. The CDR3 DNA reads as TGTGCCAGCAGCTCCGGGATCGACTGGGAGACTAATGAAAAACTGTTTTTT. Translating it yields CASSSGIDWETNEKLFF.

The rearrangement uses TRBV7-8 and TRBJ2-4, with 7 positions matching TRBD1. V was clipped by 2 bases and J by 0 bases; unmatched bases: 19. This CDR3 region has 21 residues. Germline V CDR1 and CDR2: SGHVS, FQNEAQ. The CDR3 loop reads CASSLIGTPGQVGLAKNIQYF. The CDR3 DNA sequence: TGTGCCAGCAGCTTAATAGGGACACCCGGACAGGTCGGTCTAGCCAAAAACATTCAGTACTTC. Complete variable domain (other parts from reference TRBV7-8 and TRBJ2-4): GAGVSQSPRYKVAKRGQDVALRCDPISGHVSLFWYQQALGQGPEFLTYFQNEAQLDKSGLPSDRFFAERPEGSVSTLKIQRTQQEDSAVYLCASSLIGTPGQVGLAKNIQYFGAGTRLSVL.

The chain carries TRBV28 and TRBJ1-4, with 7 positions matching TRBD1. Germline assignment: CDR1 MDHEN and CDR2 SYDVKM. V trimming: 10 bases; J trimming: 8 bases; junction bases outside the gene matches: 22. The length of the CDR3 is 17 residues. In nucleotides, the CDR3 is TGTGCCACCCAGCAACAGGGGATCGTGGATAGGAGAGAAAAACTGTTTTTT. Its translation is CATQQQGIVDRREKLFF.

V gene TRBV4-1 combines with J gene TRBJ2-5; 10 bases line up with TRBD1. The DNA matches TRBJ2-7 better at its end, which makes the J call doubtful. This CDR3 comprises 16 residues. Germline loops: CDR1 MGHRA, CDR2 YSYEKL. The CDR3 sequence is CASSQIMDRGSYEQYF. The CDR3 bases are TGCGCCAGCAGCCAAATTATGGACAGGGGGAGCTACGAGCAGTACTTC.

J is TRBJ1-1 and V is TRBV13, with D unclear. This CDR3 comprises 14 residues. Trimming cost V 6 bases and J 4 bases, with 15 bases left between them. Germline assignment: CDR1 PRHDT and CDR2 FYEKMQ (reference sequence). The CDR3 nucleotides read TGTGCCAGCAGTCTAAGTTTAAGTGCCACTGAAGCTTTCTTT. It specifies CASSLSLSATEAFF.

DNA of the CDR3: TGTGCCAGCAGCTTAGCGGAGGGACAGGGGCACTATGGCTACACCTTC. It yields the protein CASSLAEGQGHYGYTF. The chain couples TRBV7-8 to TRBJ1-2; 10 bases match TRBD1. From germline, CDR1 is SGHVS and CDR2 FQNEAQ. Trimming cost V 0 bases and J 3 bases; bases outside gene matches: 4. This CDR3 comprises 16 residues.

The chain's CDR3 is CASRPLRGSEETQYF. The CDR3 DNA sequence: TGTGCCAGCCGTCCACTCAGGGGGAGTGAAGAGACCCAGTACTTC. The chain has TRBV6-1 and TRBJ2-5; 7 bases fit TRBD1. Germline V gene lookup returns CDR1 MNHNS and CDR2 SASEGT. The CDR3 extends over 15 amino acids. The V and J ends lost 8 bases and 3 bases, in that order; junction bases with no gene match: 12.

Only a few counts were recorded for this clone. CDR3 protein: CAISETGMGEKLFF. CDR3 in DNA: TGTGCCATCAGTGAGACAGGGATGGGTGAAAAACTGTTTTTT. The chain links TRBV10-3 to TRBJ1-4, with D tentatively TRBD1 (6 bases). This CDR3 is 14 amino acids long. Per the germline V gene, CDR1 is ENHRY and CDR2 is SYGVKD. V lost 2 bases and J 7 bases, leaving 11 bases between the germline ends.

The V gene is TRBV5-5, the J gene TRBJ2-5; 16 bases agree with TRBD2. Per the germline V gene, CDR1 is SGHKS and CDR2 is YYEKEE (reference sequence). Trimming took 3 bases from V and 6 from J; bases not matched to a gene: 5. The CDR3 consists of 16 residues. CDR3 sequence: CASSYGTSGRAKTQYF. CDR3 nucleotides: TGTGCCAGCAGCTATGGGACTAGCGGGAGGGCGAAGACCCAGTACTTC.

The rearrangement uses TRBV19 and TRBJ2-7; perhaps TRBD1 as D (5 bases). Germline-derived CDR1 and CDR2 are LNHDA and SQIVND (reference sequence). The CDR3 has 12 amino acids. Trimming shortened V by 1 base and J by 6 bases, and 7 bases separated the two germline ends. CDR3 sequence: CASSIGGSEQYF. As DNA, the CDR3 is TGTGCCAGTAGTATAGGGGGCTCCGAGCAGTACTTC.

The rearrangement uses TRBV30 and TRBJ2-3; D possibly corresponds to TRBD1 (6 bases). CDR1 and CDR2 (germline): GTSNPN, SVGIG (reference sequence). V lost 0 bases and J lost 2, with 9 bases in between. The CDR3 length is 14 residues. CDR3 DNA: TGTGCCTGGAGTGTAGGGGGTGTCACAGATACGCAGTATTTT. It translates to CAWSVGGVTDTQYF.

A single count supports this clone. The V call is TRBV27, the J call TRBJ2-7, with D perhaps TRBD1 (7 bases). Trimming removed 2 bases from V and 2 bases from J, with 19 bases in between. The CDR3 spans 17 residues. Germline CDR1 reads MNHEY; CDR2 reads SMNVEV (reference sequence). This CDR3 is CASSLIIGGGSTYEQYF. In DNA form, the CDR3 reads TGTGCCAGCAGTTTAATCATCGGAGGGGGCTCGACCTACGAGCAGTACTTC.

This clone was found a few times. The V call is TRBV30, the J call TRBJ2-2, with D possibly TRBD1 on 5 matching bases. The CDR3 runs to 15 residues. V dropped 3 bases and J dropped 3 bases, with 14 bases sitting between them. Germline V gene lookup returns CDR1 GTSNPN and CDR2 SVGIG (reference sequence). The chain's CDR3 is CAWSETGSHTGELFF. CDR3 bases: TGTGCCTGGAGCGAAACAGGATCCCACACCGGGGAGCTGTTTTTT.

V is TRBV19 and J is TRBJ2-1; 7 positions match TRBD2. This CDR3 is 14 amino acids long. V shed 7 bases and J 6 bases; nucleotides not matched to a gene: 9. CDR1 is LNHDA, CDR2 SQIVND, per germline (reference sequence). The CDR3 protein is CASTPGLAVNEQFF. CDR3 in DNA: TGTGCCAGTACCCCGGGGCTAGCGGTCAATGAGCAGTTCTTC.

The chain recombines TRBV15 with TRBJ2-5, with D perhaps matching TRBD2 (6 bases). CDR1 and CDR2 (germline): LNHNV, YYDKDF (reference sequence). This CDR3 is 14 amino acids long. V lost 3 bases to trimming and J lost 4 bases, with 12 bases between them. For the CDR3, the DNA is TGTGCCACCAGCAGTAGGGGAGGCGGAGAGACCCAGTACTTC. Its protein is CATSSRGGGETQYF.